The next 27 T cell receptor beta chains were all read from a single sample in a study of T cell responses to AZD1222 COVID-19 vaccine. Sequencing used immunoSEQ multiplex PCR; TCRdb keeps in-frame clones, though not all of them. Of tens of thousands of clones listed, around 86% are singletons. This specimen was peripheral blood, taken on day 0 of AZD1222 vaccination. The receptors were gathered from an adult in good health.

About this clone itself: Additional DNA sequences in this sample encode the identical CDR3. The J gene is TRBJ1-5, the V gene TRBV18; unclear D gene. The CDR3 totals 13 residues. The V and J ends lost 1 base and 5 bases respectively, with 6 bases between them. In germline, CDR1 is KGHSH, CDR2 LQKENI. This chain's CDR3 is CASSPQGDQPQHF. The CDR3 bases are TGTGCCAGCTCACCACAAGGCGATCAGCCCCAGCATTTT.

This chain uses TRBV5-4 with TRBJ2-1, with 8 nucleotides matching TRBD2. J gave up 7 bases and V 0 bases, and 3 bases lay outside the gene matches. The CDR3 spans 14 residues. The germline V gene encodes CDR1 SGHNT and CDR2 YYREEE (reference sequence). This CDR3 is CASSLGLARNEQFF. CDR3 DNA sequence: TGTGCCAGCAGCTTGGGACTAGCGAGGAATGAGCAGTTCTTC.

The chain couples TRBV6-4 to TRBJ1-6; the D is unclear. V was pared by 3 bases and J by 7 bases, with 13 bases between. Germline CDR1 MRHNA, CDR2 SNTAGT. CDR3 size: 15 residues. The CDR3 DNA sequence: TGTGCCAGCAGTGAGTTAGGGCGAGGAAATTCACCCCTCCACTTT. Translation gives CASSELGRGNSPLHF.

For the CDR3, the DNA is TGTGCCACCAGCATGGGTCGGGGGCGTTACTATGGCTACACCTTC. This gives the protein CATSMGRGRYYGYTF. This chain uses TRBV15 with TRBJ1-2; D perhaps matches TRBD1 (6 bases). V lost 4 bases and J 3 bases, leaving 15 bases between the germline ends. The germline gives CDR1 LNHNV, CDR2 YYDKDF (reference sequence). This CDR3 is built from 15 residues. Looking up the rest from reference TRBV15 and TRBJ1-2 gives the full variable domain: DAMVIQNPRYQVTQFGKPVTLSCSQTLNHNVMYWYQQKSSQAPKLLFHYYDKDFNNEADTPDNFQSRRPNTSFCFLDIRSPGLGDTAMYLCATSMGRGRYYGYTFGSGTRLTVV.

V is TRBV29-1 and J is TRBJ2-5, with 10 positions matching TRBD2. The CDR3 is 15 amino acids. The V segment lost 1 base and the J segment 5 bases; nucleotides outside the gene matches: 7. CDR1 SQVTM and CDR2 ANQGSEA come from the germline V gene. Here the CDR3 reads CSVEVPSGRGETQYF. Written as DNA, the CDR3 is TGCAGCGTTGAAGTTCCCAGCGGGAGGGGCGAGACCCAGTACTTC.

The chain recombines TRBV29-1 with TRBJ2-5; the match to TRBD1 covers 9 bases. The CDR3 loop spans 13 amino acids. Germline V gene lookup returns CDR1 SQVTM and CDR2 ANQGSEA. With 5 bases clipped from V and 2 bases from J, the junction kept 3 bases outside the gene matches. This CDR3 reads CSVTTGGQETQYF. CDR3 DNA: TGCAGCGTTACGACAGGGGGTCAAGAGACCCAGTACTTC.

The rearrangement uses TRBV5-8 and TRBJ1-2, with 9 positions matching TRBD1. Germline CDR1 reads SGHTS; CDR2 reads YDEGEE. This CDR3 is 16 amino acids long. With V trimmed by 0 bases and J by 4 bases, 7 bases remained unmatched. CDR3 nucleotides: TGTGCCAGCAGCTTGGAGGCCGGGACAGGGTCCTATGGCTACACCTTC. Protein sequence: CASSLEAGTGSYGYTF.

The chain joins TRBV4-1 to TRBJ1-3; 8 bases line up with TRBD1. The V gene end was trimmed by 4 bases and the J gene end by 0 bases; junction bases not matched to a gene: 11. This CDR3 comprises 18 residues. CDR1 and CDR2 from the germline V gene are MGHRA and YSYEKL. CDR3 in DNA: TGCGCCAGCAGCCCTCAACCCGGACAGGGTCCCTCTGGAAACACCATATATTTT. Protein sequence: CASSPQPGQGPSGNTIYF.

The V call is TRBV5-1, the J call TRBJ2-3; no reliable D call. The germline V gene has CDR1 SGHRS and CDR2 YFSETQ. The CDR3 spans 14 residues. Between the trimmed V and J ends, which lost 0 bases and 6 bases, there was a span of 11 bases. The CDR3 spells CASSLGPEDDTQYF. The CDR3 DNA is TGCGCCAGCAGCTTGGGCCCCGAGGATGATACGCAGTATTTT.

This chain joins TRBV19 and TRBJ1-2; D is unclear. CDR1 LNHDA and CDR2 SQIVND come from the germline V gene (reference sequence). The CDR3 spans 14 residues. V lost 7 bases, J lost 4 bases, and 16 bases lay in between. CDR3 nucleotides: TGTGCCAGTACCCCTTTCTCAAGTAGCTATGGCTACACCTTC. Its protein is CASTPFSSSYGYTF.

CDR3 nucleotide sequence: TGTGCCAGCAGTCTAGCGGGAGGACCCCTGTTCGAGCAGTACTTC. It codes for CASSLAGGPLFEQYF. The chain employs TRBV28 and TRBJ2-7; 11 nucleotides agree with TRBD2. CDR3 length: 15 amino acids. Trimming took 5 bases from V and 6 from J; bases not matched to a gene: 9. The germline CDR1 and CDR2 sequences are MDHEN and SYDVKM. The full variable domain, its missing parts supplied by reference TRBV28 and TRBJ2-7, is DVKVTQSSRYLVKRTGEKVFLECVQDMDHENMFWYRQDPGLGLRLIYFSYDVKMKEKGDIPEGYSVSREKKERFSLILESASTNQTSMYLCASSLAGGPLFEQYFGPGTRLTVT.

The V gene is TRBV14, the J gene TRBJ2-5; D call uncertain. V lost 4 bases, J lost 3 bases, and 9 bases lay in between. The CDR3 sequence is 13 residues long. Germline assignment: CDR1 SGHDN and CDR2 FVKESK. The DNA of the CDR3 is TGTGCCAGCAGCCCCCGCAGAGAAGAGACCCAGTACTTC. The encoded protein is CASSPRREETQYF.

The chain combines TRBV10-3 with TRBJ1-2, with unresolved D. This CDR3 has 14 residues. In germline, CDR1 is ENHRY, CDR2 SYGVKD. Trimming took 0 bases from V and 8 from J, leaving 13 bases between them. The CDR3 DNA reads TGTGCCATCAGTGAGTCGACGGGTTCCCGCGGCTACACCTTC. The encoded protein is CAISESTGSRGYTF.

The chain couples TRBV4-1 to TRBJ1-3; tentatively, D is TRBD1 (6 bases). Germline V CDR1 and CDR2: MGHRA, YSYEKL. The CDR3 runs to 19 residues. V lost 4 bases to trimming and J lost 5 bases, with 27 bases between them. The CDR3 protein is CASSPIRDNSSNRRNTIYF. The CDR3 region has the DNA TGCGCCAGCAGCCCGATCCGGGACAACTCATCAAATCGAAGAAACACCATATATTTT.

The CDR3 coding sequence is TGTGCCAGCAGCCAAGAGGAACTAGCGAGCCAAGAGACCCAGTACTTC. Translated: CASSQEELASQETQYF. The chain carries TRBV3-1 (or the pseudogene TRBV3-2) and TRBJ2-5; the match to TRBD2 covers 7 bases. This CDR3 is built from 16 residues. Germline lookup yields CDR1 LGHDT and CDR2 YNNKEL (reference sequence). J lost 1 base, V lost 0 bases, and 5 bases had no gene match.

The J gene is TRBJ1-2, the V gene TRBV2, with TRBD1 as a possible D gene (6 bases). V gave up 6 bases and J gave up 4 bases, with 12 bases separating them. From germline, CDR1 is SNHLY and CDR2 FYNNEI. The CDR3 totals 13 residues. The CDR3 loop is CASRADSPYGYTF. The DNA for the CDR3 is TGTGCCAGCAGGGCGGACAGCCCCTATGGCTACACCTTC.

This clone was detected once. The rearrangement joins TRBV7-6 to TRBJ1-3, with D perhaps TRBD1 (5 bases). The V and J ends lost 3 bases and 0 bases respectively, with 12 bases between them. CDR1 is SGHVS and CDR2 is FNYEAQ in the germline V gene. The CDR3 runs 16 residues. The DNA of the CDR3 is TGTGCCAGCAGCTTCTCAGGGCCAAGCTCTGGAAACACCATATATTTT. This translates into CASSFSGPSSGNTIYF. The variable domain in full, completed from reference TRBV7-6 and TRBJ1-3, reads GAGVSQSPRYKVTKRGQDVALRCDPISGHVSLYWYRQALGQGPEFLTYFNYEAQQDKSGLPNDRFSAERPEGSISTLTIQRTEQRDSAMYRCASSFSGPSSGNTIYFGEGSWLTVV.

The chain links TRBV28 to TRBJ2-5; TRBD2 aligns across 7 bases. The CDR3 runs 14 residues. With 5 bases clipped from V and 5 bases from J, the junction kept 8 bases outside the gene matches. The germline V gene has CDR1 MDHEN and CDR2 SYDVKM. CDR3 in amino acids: CASSPAGEWETQYF. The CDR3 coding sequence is TGTGCCAGCAGTCCGGCGGGGGAGTGGGAGACCCAGTACTTC.

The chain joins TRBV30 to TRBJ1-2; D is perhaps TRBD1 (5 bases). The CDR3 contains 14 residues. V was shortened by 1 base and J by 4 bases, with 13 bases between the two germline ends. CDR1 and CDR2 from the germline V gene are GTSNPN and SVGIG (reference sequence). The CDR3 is CAWSAAGPGYGYTF. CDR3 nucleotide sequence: TGTGCCTGGAGTGCCGCGGGACCGGGCTATGGCTACACCTTC.

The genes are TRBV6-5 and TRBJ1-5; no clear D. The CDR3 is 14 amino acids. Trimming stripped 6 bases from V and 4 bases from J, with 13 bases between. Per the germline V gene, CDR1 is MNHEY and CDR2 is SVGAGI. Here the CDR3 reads CASRNRPENQPQHF. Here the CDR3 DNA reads TGTGCCAGCAGGAACAGACCCGAAAATCAGCCCCAGCATTTT.

CDR3 nucleotide sequence: TGTGCCAGTAGTATCATAGCGGGAGGGGGGTCCGGGGAGCTGTTTTTT. Translated: CASSIIAGGGSGELFF. The genes are TRBV19 and TRBJ2-2; the match to TRBD2 covers 11 bases. J lost 6 bases, V lost 3 bases, and 6 bases had no gene match. Germline CDR1 and CDR2: LNHDA and SQIVND (reference sequence). The CDR3 sequence is 16 residues long. Supplemented by reference TRBV19 and TRBJ2-2, the full variable domain reads DGGITQSPKYLFRKEGQNVTLSCEQNLNHDAMYWYRQDPGQGLRLIYYSQIVNDFQKGDIAEGYSVSREKKESFPLTVTSAQKNPTAFYLCASSIIAGGGSGELFFGEGSRLTVL.

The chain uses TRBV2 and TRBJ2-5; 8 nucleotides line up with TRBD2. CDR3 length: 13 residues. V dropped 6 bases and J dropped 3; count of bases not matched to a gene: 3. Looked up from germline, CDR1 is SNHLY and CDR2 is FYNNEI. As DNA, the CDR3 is TGTGCCAGCAGCGGACTAGCAGAAGAGACCCAGTACTTC. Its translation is CASSGLAEETQYF.

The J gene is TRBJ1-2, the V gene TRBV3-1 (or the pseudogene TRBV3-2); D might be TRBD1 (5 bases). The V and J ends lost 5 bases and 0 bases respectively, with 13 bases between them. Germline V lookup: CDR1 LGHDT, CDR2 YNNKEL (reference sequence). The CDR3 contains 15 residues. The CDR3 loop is CASSNQGSPNYGYTF. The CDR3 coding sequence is TGTGCCAGCAGCAATCAGGGTTCTCCTAACTATGGCTACACCTTC.

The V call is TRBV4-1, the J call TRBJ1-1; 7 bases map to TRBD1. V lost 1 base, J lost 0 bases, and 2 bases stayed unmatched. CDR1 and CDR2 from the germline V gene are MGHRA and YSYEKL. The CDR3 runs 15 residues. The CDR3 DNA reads TGCGCCAGCAGCCAAGTGGGACAGTTGAACACTGAAGCTTTCTTT. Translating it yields CASSQVGQLNTEAFF.

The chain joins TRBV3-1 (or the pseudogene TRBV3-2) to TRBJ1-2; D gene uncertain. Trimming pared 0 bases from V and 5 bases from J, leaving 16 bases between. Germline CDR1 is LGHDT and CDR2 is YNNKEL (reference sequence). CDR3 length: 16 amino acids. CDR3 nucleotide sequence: TGTGCCAGCAGCCAAGATCTAGCCGCCAGCTGGTATGGCTACACCTTC. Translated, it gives CASSQDLAASWYGYTF.

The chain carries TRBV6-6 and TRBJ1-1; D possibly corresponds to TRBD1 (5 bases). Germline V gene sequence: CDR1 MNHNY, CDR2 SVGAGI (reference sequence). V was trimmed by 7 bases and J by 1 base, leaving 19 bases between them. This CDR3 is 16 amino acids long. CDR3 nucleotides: TGTGCCAGCAACGTGGGGGGGGAGCGAGGGAACACTGAAGCTTTCTTT. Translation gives CASNVGGERGNTEAFF.

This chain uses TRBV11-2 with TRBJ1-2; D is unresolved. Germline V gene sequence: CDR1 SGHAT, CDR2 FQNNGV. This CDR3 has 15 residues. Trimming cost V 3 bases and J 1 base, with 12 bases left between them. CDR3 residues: CASSFGIDLNYGYTF. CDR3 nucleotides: TGTGCCAGCAGCTTTGGGATCGACCTTAACTATGGCTACACCTTC.